Listed here are 29 T cell receptor beta chains from one sample, sequenced in a study of cytomegalovirus exposure and HLA in healthy donors (dated by TCRdb to about 2017). Library preparation used the immunoSEQ multiplex PCR assay. For the multiplex PCR, a mixture combining 60 forward primers for TCR Vbeta segments and 13 reverse primers for TCR Jbeta segments was used. Held by TCRdb, this immuneACCESS table contains in-frame sequences only and omits some clones. Under half of the omission traces to an unresolved V gene where checked; the cause of the rest is unknown. In this sample the table shows 170,000 or so clones, roughly 78% of which occur a single time. The top ten constitute 1% of the sample. The source material was PBMCs. The receptors were sampled from a woman aged 45-60 years in good health and CMV-seropositive.

A single count supports this clone. This chain joins TRBV28 and TRBJ1-2, with 7 bases fitting TRBD1. J lost 0 bases, V lost 6 bases, and 16 bases had no gene match. Germline assignment: CDR1 MDHEN and CDR2 SYDVKM. This CDR3 has 18 residues. The CDR3 region is CASSTTLNNQGANYGYTF. CDR3 coding DNA: TGTGCCAGCAGCACCACTTTGAATAACCAGGGGGCTAACTATGGCTACACCTTC.

This chain uses TRBV18 with TRBJ2-7, with no clear D. The CDR3 length is 16 residues. Germline V gives CDR1 KGHSH, CDR2 LQKENI. Trimming shortened V by 0 bases and J by 0 bases, and 12 bases separated the two germline ends. CDR3 sequence: CASSPPNLPSSYEQYF. CDR3 bases: TGTGCCAGCTCACCACCCAATTTACCGAGCTCCTACGAGCAGTACTTC. Full variable domain (remainder filled in from reference TRBV18 and TRBJ2-7): NAGVMQNPRHLVRRRGQEARLRCSPMKGHSHVYWYRQLPEEGLKFMVYLQKENIIDESGMPKERFSAEFPKEGPSILRIQQVVRGDSAAYFCASSPPNLPSSYEQYFGPGTRLTVT.

This chain joins TRBV14 and TRBJ1-6; D is unclear. This CDR3 region has 12 residues. Deletions cut 4 bases from V and 7 bases from J, with 5 bases between. Germline V CDR1 and CDR2: SGHDN, FVKESK. For the CDR3, the DNA is TGTGCCAGCAGCCGGCCGAATTCACCCCTCCACTTT. It specifies CASSRPNSPLHF.

The rearrangement uses TRBV4-2 and TRBJ2-5; 14 positions match TRBD2. The CDR3 extends over 15 amino acids. Germline trimming cut 4 bases from V and 5 bases from J; bases unmatched to any gene: 3. Germline V gene data show CDR1 as LGHNA and CDR2 as YNFKEQ. CDR3 DNA: TGTGCCAGCAGCCGAGGACTAGCGGGGGGCGAGACCCAGTACTTC. This codes for CASSRGLAGGETQYF.

J is TRBJ2-7 and V is TRBV9, with 8 bases lining up with TRBD2. Germline lookup yields CDR1 SGDLS and CDR2 YYNGEE. J was trimmed by 6 bases and V by 0 bases; bases with no gene match: 5. This CDR3 spans 14 amino acids. The CDR3 sequence: CASSVGHSGIEQYF. The CDR3 DNA reads as TGTGCCAGCAGCGTAGGTCATAGCGGGATCGAGCAGTACTTC.

The V call is TRBV6-6, the J call TRBJ2-2; 9 nucleotides align to TRBD1. V lost 4 bases to trimming and J lost 5 bases; unmatched junction nucleotides: 8. The CDR3 covers 16 residues. Germline V lookup: CDR1 MNHNY, CDR2 SVGAGI (reference sequence). As DNA, the CDR3 is TGTGCCAGCAGTTCAGGGACAGGGAAGGTGACCGGGGAGCTGTTTTTT. It encodes CASSSGTGKVTGELFF.

This CDR3 is CASSLWTGGQHEQYF. The CDR3 DNA sequence: TGTGCCAGCAGCCTCTGGACAGGGGGCCAGCACGAGCAGTACTTC. The chain carries TRBV14 and TRBJ2-7; 11 nucleotides line up with TRBD1. The V and J ends lost 4 bases and 5 bases, in that order; junction bases with no gene match: 7. Germline V gene lookup returns CDR1 SGHDN and CDR2 FVKESK. The CDR3 contains 15 residues.

The genes are TRBV6-5 and TRBJ2-1; maybe TRBD2 (5 bases). Deletions cut 3 bases from V and 8 bases from J, with 11 bases between. Per the germline V gene, CDR1 is MNHEY and CDR2 is SVGAGI. This CDR3 contains 13 residues. CDR3 sequence (DNA): TGTGCCAGCAGTTATCGGGGTCTCCATGAGCAGTTCTTC. As protein: CASSYRGLHEQFF.

The CDR3 nucleotides are TGTGCCAGCAGCGCCGCTGGGCGGGGCACAGATACGCAGTATTTT. It encodes CASSAAGRGTDTQYF. This chain joins TRBV9 and TRBJ2-3, with D possibly TRBD2 on 5 matching bases. From germline, CDR1 is SGDLS and CDR2 YYNGEE. Trimming removed 3 bases from V and 1 base from J, with 12 bases in between. The CDR3 runs to 15 residues. The full variable domain, in which reference TRBV9 and TRBJ2-3 provide the parts outside the CDR3, is DSGVTQTPKHLITATGQRVTLRCSPRSGDLSVYWYQQSLDQGLQFLIQYYNGEERAKGNILERFSAQQFPDLHSELNLSSLELGDSALYFCASSAAGRGTDTQYFGPGTRLTVL.

Turning to this clone: Other DNA sequences from this sample encode an identical CDR3 as well. V and J are TRBV7-8 and TRBJ2-1; TRBD1 matches at 8 bases. CDR3 size: 16 residues. Per germline, CDR1 SGHVS and CDR2 FQNEAQ. V dropped 6 bases and J dropped 2; count of bases not matched to a gene: 9. CDR3 sequence reads: CASSSGQGPTYNEQFF. The CDR3 bases are TGTGCCAGCAGTTCTGGACAGGGCCCGACCTACAATGAGCAGTTCTTC.

This chain connects TRBV4-2 to TRBJ1-4, with D maybe TRBD1 (5 bases). V gave up 0 bases and J gave up 6 bases, with 14 bases separating them. The CDR3 runs 16 residues. CDR1 is LGHNA and CDR2 is YNFKEQ in the germline V gene. The CDR3 loop reads CASSQDGRVYDEKLFF. The DNA of the CDR3 is TGTGCCAGCAGCCAAGATGGCAGGGTATACGATGAAAAACTGTTTTTT.

This clone was detected only once. The rearrangement joins TRBV5-1 to TRBJ1-2; D not certain. With 0 bases removed from V and 3 bases from J, the gap between germline ends came to 9 bases. This CDR3 region has 14 residues. Per the germline V gene, CDR1 is SGHRS and CDR2 is YFSETQ. The CDR3 DNA reads as TGCGCCAGCAGCTTGGGCGGGGATCACTATGGCTACACCTTC. This translates into CASSLGGDHYGYTF.

The chain recombines TRBV5-1 with TRBJ2-2; 10 bases are a match to TRBD1. This CDR3 has 19 amino acids. V shed 4 bases and J 0 bases; nucleotides not matched to a gene: 12. Germline lookup yields CDR1 SGHRS and CDR2 YFSETQ. CDR3 residues: CASSPLPPGTGANTGELFF. CDR3 coding DNA: TGCGCCAGCAGCCCGCTCCCCCCTGGGACAGGGGCGAACACCGGGGAGCTGTTTTTT. The entire variable domain, with the rest obtained from reference TRBV5-1 and TRBJ2-2, is as follows: KAGVTQTPRYLIKTRGQQVTLSCSPISGHRSVSWYQQTPGQGLQFLFEYFSETQRNKGNFPGRFSGRQFSNSRSEMNVSTLELGDSALYLCASSPLPPGTGANTGELFFGEGSRLTVL.

The genes are TRBV7-3 and TRBJ2-2; 8 nucleotides match TRBD1. Trimming at V came to 2 bases and at J to 7 bases, leaving 3 bases not matched to a gene. CDR3 length: 14 amino acids. Germline CDR1 SGHTA, CDR2 FQGTGA. CDR3 residues: CASSLSGGFGELFF. Written as DNA, the CDR3 is TGTGCCAGCAGCTTATCAGGGGGCTTCGGGGAGCTGTTTTTT.

The V call is TRBV9, the J call TRBJ2-5; a possible D gene is TRBD2 (6 bases). The CDR3 covers 15 residues. CDR1 SGDLS and CDR2 YYNGEE come from the germline V gene. V was shortened by 1 base and J by 2 bases, with 12 bases between the two germline ends. This chain's CDR3 is CASSVNSGGQETQYF. For the CDR3, the DNA is TGTGCCAGCAGCGTAAACTCTGGAGGGCAAGAGACCCAGTACTTC.

This CDR3 is CASSPQNYEQYF. The CDR3 DNA follows: TGTGCCAGCAGCCCACAGAACTACGAGCAGTACTTC. The chain carries TRBV14 and TRBJ2-7; D gene ambiguous. The germline gives CDR1 SGHDN, CDR2 FVKESK. This CDR3 contains 12 residues. Trimming left V 4 bases short and J 3 bases short, with 7 bases between. Drawing the rest from reference TRBV14 and TRBJ2-7, the complete variable domain is EAGVTQFPSHSVIEKGQTVTLRCDPISGHDNLYWYRRVMGKEIKFLLHFVKESKQDESGMPNNRFLAERTGGTYSTLKVQPAELEDSGVYFCASSPQNYEQYFGPGTRLTVT.

This clone was observed a single time. The rearrangement joins TRBV5-1 to TRBJ2-2, with 8 bases that match TRBD1. With V trimmed by 3 bases and J by 2 bases, 9 bases remained unmatched. Germline values: CDR1 SGHRS, CDR2 YFSETQ. CDR3 length: 17 residues. Here the CDR3 reads CASSSTPGQENTGELFF. In nucleotides, the CDR3 is TGCGCCAGCAGCTCGACTCCGGGACAGGAAAACACCGGGGAGCTGTTTTTT.

The rearrangement joins TRBV11-2 to TRBJ2-3, with D hard to call. V lost 0 bases, J lost 5 bases, and 6 bases lay in between. The germline CDR1 and CDR2 sequences are SGHAT and FQNNGV. The CDR3 is 13 residues long. The CDR3 region has the DNA TGTGCCAGCAGCTTAGATTTAGAAGATACGCAGTATTTT. Amino acid sequence: CASSLDLEDTQYF.

This chain links TRBV29-1 with TRBJ2-1, with TRBD2 matching over 8 bases. The CDR3 has 14 amino acids. CDR1 is SQVTM, CDR2 ANQGSEA, per germline. Unmatched junction bases numbered 11, after V lost 6 bases and J lost 7 bases. The CDR3 DNA follows: TGCAGCGTCGCGCGGGGGGCCGCAGGGAATGAGCAGTTCTTC. Translated: CSVARGAAGNEQFF.

V usage is TRBV6-5 and J usage is TRBJ2-5; weak D call: TRBD1 (5 bases). The CDR3 contains 16 residues. Germline loops: CDR1 MNHEY, CDR2 SVGAGI. Trimming left V 2 bases short and J 1 base short, with 14 bases between. The CDR3 is CASSYLAGIGQETQYF. The CDR3 DNA reads TGTGCCAGCAGTTACCTGGCAGGGATAGGCCAAGAGACCCAGTACTTC.

The chain recombines TRBV15 with TRBJ2-7, with 9 bases matching TRBD2. The CDR3 contains 17 residues. CDR1 and CDR2 (germline): LNHNV, YYDKDF (reference sequence). V shed 0 bases and J 3 bases; nucleotides not matched to a gene: 9. CDR3 sequence reads: CATSRDNIAGAIYEQYF. Here the CDR3 DNA reads TGTGCCACCAGCAGAGACAATATAGCGGGAGCTATCTACGAGCAGTACTTC.

V and J are TRBV7-8 and TRBJ2-7, with 7 bases identical to TRBD1. The germline CDR1 and CDR2 sequences are SGHVS and FQNEAQ. This CDR3 has 14 amino acids. Trimming at V came to 10 bases and at J to 3 bases, leaving 12 bases not matched to a gene. CDR3 nucleotides: TGTGCCACCACGAAAGACAGGGTCAACTACGAGCAGTACTTC. Amino acid sequence: CATTKDRVNYEQYF.

J is TRBJ1-4 and V is TRBV7-9, with 9 nucleotides matching TRBD1. This CDR3 contains 14 residues. The germline V gene has CDR1 SEHNR and CDR2 FQNEAQ (reference sequence). V dropped 3 bases and J dropped 6; count of bases not matched to a gene: 2. The DNA of the CDR3 is TGTGCCAGCAGCTTGGGACAGGGTTATGAAAAACTGTTTTTT. Its translation is CASSLGQGYEKLFF.

The chain couples TRBV10-3 to TRBJ1-4; 7 bases fit TRBD1. Per germline, CDR1 ENHRY and CDR2 SYGVKD. The CDR3 totals 16 residues. Trimming took 6 bases from V and 0 from J; bases not matched to a gene: 7. The CDR3 loop reads CAIRQGEAATNEKLFF. The CDR3 region has the DNA TGTGCCATCAGGCAGGGGGAAGCCGCAACTAATGAAAAACTGTTTTTT.

The rearrangement links TRBV7-3 to TRBJ2-5; tentative D call: TRBD2 (5 bases). Germline CDR1 SGHTA, CDR2 FQGTGA. Trimming removed 1 base from V and 3 bases from J, with 12 bases in between. This CDR3 has 15 amino acids. The CDR3 spells CASSLMRVAKETQYF. CDR3 nucleotide sequence: TGTGCCAGCAGCTTAATGCGGGTAGCGAAAGAGACCCAGTACTTC.

The rearrangement joins TRBV6-1 to TRBJ2-5; TRBD2 aligns across 7 bases. Germline V lookup: CDR1 MNHNS, CDR2 SASEGT. After removal of 2 bases from V and 1 base from J, the junction contained 4 bases not matched to a gene. The CDR3 runs to 15 residues. The CDR3 bases are TGTGCCAGCAGTGAAAGGGCGGGAGTCCAAGAGACCCAGTACTTC. It codes for CASSERAGVQETQYF.

The table lists this clone with a count of one. The chain uses TRBV18 and TRBJ2-7, with D unclear. The CDR3 length is 14 residues. The germline CDR1 and CDR2 sequences are KGHSH and LQKENI. Trimming cost V 0 bases and J 6 bases, with 12 bases left between them. The CDR3 sequence is CASSPPVGPSEQYF. DNA for the CDR3: TGTGCCAGCTCACCACCGGTCGGTCCCTCCGAGCAGTACTTC.

The chain carries TRBV28 and TRBJ2-7, with TRBD1 matching over 7 bases. V shed 5 bases, J shed 7 bases, and the junction held 11 bases outside the gene matches. This CDR3 spans 14 amino acids. Germline CDR1 and CDR2: MDHEN and SYDVKM. CDR3 region: CASSGPGTVGEQYF. The CDR3 region has the DNA TGTGCCAGCAGTGGTCCCGGGACAGTGGGGGAGCAGTACTTC.

The rearrangement uses TRBV15 and TRBJ2-5; no definite D call. The CDR3 contains 13 residues. Trimming shortened V by 3 bases and J by 3 bases, and 8 bases separated the two germline ends. The V gene's germline CDR1 is LNHNV and CDR2 YYDKDF (reference sequence). CDR3: CATSRRGKETQYF. The CDR3 DNA reads as TGTGCCACCAGCAGGCGAGGAAAAGAGACCCAGTACTTC.